This TCR beta chain was identified during a study of beta chain features in type 1 diabetes. Study observations and caveats: Sampled from patients, naive, central memory and Treg TCRB repertoires appeared more similar than those sampled from healthy donors. Across all four CD4+ subsets, people with type 1 diabetes showed modestly shorter TCRB CDR3s.

This clone was detected a few times. As yet, its antigen is unknown. Expressed TCRB transcripts were sequenced, since all the RNA that had been isolated was reverse transcribed. Generated by immunoSEQ multiplex PCR, the TCRdb table keeps only in-frame clones and is missing some. The sample shows 500,000 to 800,000 clones, approximately 13% of them seen only once. The collection from each donor was one heparinised blood draw averaging about 116 mL. Cells sorted by CD45RO/CCR7/CD25/CD127/CD95/CD27 comprised CD4+ naive, central memory, regulatory and stem cell-like memory cells. Post-sort purity exceeded 95% for all sorted populations. V was pared by 11 bases and J by 1 base, with 16 bases between. The CDR3 covers 14 residues. Germline CDR1 reads KGHSH; CDR2 reads LQKENI.

The chain links TRBV18 to TRBJ2-3; D tentatively fits TRBD1 or TRBD2 (5 bases each). Sequenced: naive CD4+ T cells from blood. The receptor comes from a man aged 25 to 40 with type 1 diabetes. CDR3 amino acids: CAGSPQGGTDTQYF. The CDR3 DNA reads TGTGCCGGTTCCCCGCAGGGAGGCACAGATACGCAGTATTTT. Full variable domain (missing parts from reference TRBV18 and TRBJ2-3): NAGVMQNPRHLVRRRGQEARLRCSPMKGHSHVYWYRQLPEEGLKFMVYLQKENIIDESGMPKERFSAEFPKEGPSILRIQQVVRGDSAAYFCAGSPQGGTDTQYFGPGTRLTVL.